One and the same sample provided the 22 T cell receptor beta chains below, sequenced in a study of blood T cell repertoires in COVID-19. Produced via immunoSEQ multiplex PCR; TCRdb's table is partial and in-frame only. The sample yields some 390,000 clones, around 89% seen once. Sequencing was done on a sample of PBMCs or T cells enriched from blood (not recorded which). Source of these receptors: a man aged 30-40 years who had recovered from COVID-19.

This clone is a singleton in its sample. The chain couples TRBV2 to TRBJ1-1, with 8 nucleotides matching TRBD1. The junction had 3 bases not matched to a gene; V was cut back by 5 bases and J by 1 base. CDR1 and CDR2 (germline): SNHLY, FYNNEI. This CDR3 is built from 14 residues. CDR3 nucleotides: TGTGCCAGCAGTCCCGGGACAGGGAACACTGAAGCTTTCTTT. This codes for CASSPGTGNTEAFF.

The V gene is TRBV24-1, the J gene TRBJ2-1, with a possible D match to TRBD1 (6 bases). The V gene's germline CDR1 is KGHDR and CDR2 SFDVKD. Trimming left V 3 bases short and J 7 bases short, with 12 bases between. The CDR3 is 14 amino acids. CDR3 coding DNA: TGTGCCACCAGTGATAGAGGGGGAACAAATGAGCAGTTCTTC. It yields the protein CATSDRGGTNEQFF.

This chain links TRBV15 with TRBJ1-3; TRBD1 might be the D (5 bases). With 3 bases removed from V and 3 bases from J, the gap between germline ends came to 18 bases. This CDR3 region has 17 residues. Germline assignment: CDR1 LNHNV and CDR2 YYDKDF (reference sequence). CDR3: CATSSYPVTGDGNTIYF. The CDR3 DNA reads TGTGCCACCAGCAGTTACCCGGTAACAGGAGATGGAAACACCATATATTTT.

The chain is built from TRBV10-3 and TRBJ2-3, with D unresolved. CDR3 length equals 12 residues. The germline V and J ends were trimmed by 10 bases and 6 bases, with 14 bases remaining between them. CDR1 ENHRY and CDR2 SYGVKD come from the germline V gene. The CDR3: CATAKTEDTQYF. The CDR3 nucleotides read TGTGCCACCGCGAAGACGGAGGATACGCAGTATTTT.

CDR3 protein: CAISEDLIGVEFTEAFF. The DNA of the CDR3 is TGTGCCATCAGTGAGGACCTGATAGGGGTCGAATTCACTGAAGCTTTCTTT. This rearrangement joins TRBV10-3 to TRBJ1-1; a possible D gene is TRBD1 (5 bases). Germline V gene data show CDR1 as ENHRY and CDR2 as SYGVKD. The CDR3 totals 17 residues. The V gene lost 2 bases and the J gene lost 4 bases, with 20 bases spanning the gap.

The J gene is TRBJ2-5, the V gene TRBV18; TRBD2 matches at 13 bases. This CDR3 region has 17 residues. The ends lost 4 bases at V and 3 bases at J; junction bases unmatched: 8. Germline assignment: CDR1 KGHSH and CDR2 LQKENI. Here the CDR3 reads CASSLGLAGVEKETQYF. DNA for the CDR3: TGTGCCAGCTCACTAGGACTAGCGGGAGTTGAGAAAGAGACCCAGTACTTC. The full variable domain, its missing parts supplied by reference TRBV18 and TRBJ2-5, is NAGVMQNPRHLVRRRGQEARLRCSPMKGHSHVYWYRQLPEEGLKFMVYLQKENIIDESGMPKERFSAEFPKEGPSILRIQQVVRGDSAAYFCASSLGLAGVEKETQYFGPGTRLLVL.

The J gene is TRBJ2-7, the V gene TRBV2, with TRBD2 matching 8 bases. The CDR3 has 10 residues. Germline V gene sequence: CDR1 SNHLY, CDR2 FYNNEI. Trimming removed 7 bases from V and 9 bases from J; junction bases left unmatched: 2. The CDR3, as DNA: TGTGCCAGCAAACTAGCGGCGCAGTACTTC. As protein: CASKLAAQYF.

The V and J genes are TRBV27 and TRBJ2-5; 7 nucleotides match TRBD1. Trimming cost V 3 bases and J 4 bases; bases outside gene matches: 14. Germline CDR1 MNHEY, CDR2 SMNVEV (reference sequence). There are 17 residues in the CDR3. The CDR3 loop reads CASSLAPDRLLGETQYF. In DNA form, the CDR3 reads TGTGCCAGCAGTTTGGCCCCGGACAGGCTGCTGGGAGAGACCCAGTACTTC.

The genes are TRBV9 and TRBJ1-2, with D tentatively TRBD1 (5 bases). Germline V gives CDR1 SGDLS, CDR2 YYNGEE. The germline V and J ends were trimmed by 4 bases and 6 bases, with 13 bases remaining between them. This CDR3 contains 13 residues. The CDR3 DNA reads TGTGCCAGCAGCCCGGACGGAGGGGATGGCTACACCTTC. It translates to CASSPDGGDGYTF.

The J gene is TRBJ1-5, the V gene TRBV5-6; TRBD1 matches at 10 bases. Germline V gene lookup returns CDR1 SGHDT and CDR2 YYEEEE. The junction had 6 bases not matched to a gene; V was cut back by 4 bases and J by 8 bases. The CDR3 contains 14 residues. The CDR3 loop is CASSAGQGLEPQHF. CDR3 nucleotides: TGTGCCAGCAGCGCGGGACAGGGGTTGGAGCCCCAGCATTTT.

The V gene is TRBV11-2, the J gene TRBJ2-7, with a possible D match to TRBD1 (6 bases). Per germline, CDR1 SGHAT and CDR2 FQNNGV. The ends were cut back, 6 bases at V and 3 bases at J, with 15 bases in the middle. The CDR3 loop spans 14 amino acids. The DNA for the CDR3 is TGTGCCAGCAGGGGCCTCGGCAGGGGCTACGAGCAGTACTTC. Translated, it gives CASRGLGRGYEQYF.

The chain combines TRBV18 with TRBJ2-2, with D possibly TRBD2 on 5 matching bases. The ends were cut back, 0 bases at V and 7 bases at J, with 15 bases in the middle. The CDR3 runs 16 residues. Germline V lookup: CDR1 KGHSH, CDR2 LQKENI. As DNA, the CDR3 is TGTGCCAGCTCACCACCACTAGGGTATGAGAACGGGGAGCTGTTTTTT. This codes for CASSPPLGYENGELFF.

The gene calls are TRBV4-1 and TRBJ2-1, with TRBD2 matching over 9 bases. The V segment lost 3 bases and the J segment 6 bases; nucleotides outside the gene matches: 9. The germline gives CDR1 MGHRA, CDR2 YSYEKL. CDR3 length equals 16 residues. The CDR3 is CASSQVGLAGSNEQFF. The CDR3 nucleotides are TGCGCCAGCAGCCAGGTGGGGCTAGCGGGAAGCAATGAGCAGTTCTTC.

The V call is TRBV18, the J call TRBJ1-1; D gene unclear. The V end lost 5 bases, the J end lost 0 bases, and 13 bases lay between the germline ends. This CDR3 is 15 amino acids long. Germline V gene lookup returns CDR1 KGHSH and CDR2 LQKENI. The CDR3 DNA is TGTGCCAGCTCAACCCGAGCGGCAGTGAACACTGAAGCTTTCTTT. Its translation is CASSTRAAVNTEAFF.

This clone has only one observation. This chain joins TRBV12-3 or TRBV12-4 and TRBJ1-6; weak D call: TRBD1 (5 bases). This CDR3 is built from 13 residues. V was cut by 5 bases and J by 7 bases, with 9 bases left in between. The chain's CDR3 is CASSVRQNSPLHF. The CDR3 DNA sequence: TGTGCCAGCAGTGTACGACAGAATTCACCCCTCCACTTT.

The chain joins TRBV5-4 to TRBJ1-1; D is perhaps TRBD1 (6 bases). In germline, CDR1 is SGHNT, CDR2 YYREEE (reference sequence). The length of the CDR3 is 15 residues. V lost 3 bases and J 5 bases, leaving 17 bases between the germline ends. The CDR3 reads CASSSPTGLTTEAFF. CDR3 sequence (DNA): TGTGCCAGCAGCTCTCCGACAGGCCTGACAACTGAAGCTTTCTTT.

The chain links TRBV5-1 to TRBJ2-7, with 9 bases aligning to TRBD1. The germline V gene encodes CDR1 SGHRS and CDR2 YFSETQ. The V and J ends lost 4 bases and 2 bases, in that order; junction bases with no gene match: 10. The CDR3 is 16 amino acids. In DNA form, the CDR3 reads TGCGCCAGCAGCCAAGGAAAGACAGGGGGGACCTACGAGCAGTACTTC. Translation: CASSQGKTGGTYEQYF.

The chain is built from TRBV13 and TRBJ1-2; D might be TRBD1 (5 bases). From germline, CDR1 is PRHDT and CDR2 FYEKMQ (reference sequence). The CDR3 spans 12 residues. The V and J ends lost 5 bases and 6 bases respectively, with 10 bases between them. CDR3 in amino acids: CASSLRGDGYTF. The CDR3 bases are TGTGCCAGCAGCCTCCGGGGGGATGGCTACACCTTC.

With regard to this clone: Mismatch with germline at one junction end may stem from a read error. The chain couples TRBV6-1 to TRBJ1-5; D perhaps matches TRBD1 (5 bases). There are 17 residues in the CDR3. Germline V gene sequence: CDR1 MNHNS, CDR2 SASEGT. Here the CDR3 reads CASSEGWFGRANQPQHF. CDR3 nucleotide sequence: TGTGCCAGCAGCGAAGGGTGGTTTGGCAGGGCAAATCAGCCCCAGCATTTT.

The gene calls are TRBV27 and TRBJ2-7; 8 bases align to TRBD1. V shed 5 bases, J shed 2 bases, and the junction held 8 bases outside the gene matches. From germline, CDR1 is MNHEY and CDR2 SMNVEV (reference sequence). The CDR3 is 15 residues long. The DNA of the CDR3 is TGTGCCAGCAGTCCCCTGGACAGGGTGACCTACGAGCAGTACTTC. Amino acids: CASSPLDRVTYEQYF.

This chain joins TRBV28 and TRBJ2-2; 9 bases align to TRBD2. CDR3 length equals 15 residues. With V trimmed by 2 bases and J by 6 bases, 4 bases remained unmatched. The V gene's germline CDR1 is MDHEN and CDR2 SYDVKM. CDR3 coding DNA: TGTGCCAGCAGTTTAGGCGGGAGGGCCCCCGGGGAGCTGTTTTTT. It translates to CASSLGGRAPGELFF.

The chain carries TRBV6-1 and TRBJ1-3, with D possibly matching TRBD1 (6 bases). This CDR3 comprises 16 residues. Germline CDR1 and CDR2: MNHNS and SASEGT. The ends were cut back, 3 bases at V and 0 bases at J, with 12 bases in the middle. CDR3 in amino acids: CASSDQGPFSGNTIYF. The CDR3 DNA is TGTGCCAGCAGTGATCAGGGGCCGTTCTCTGGAAACACCATATATTTT.